This T cell receptor beta chain was identified during a study of T cells expressing NK-cell markers. Notes on the study in general: A few of the donors also had these clonotypes leading their CD3+CD56-NKG2C+ fraction.

As for this clonotype: Its antigen is not identified.

From the 5' RACE reads, TCRdb lists one entry per CDR3 protein and no DNA. The sample features about 370,000 distinct CDR3 sequences, with roughly 10% in its top ten. The receptor was isolated from a woman in her 50s in good health. Source material: blood T cells: a sorted CD56 or NKG2C T cell subset, CD4+ or CD8+ T cells, or bulk PBMC T cells (not recorded which).

CDR3 sequence: CSARKKGLYNGEQFF. J is TRBJ2-1 and V is TRBV20-1; no DNA is available, so the TRBD2 call from TCRdb remains unchecked. Germline V lookup: CDR1 DFQATT, CDR2 SNEGSKA (reference sequence). The CDR3 spans 15 residues.